The 27 T cell receptor beta chains presented below share a single source sample, sequenced in a study of blood T cell repertoires in COVID-19. Assay used: immunoSEQ multiplex PCR; TCRdb lists only in-frame clones, some missing. The sample contains some 330,000 clones, roughly four fifths of which appear only once. Sequenced: PBMCs or T cells enriched from blood (not recorded which). Source of these receptors: a woman between 50 and 59 years old who had recovered from COVID-19.

A few counts support this clone. V is TRBV7-9 and J is TRBJ1-2, with D perhaps TRBD1 (6 bases). Germline assignment: CDR1 SEHNR and CDR2 FQNEAQ (reference sequence). The CDR3 has 13 residues. Trimming cost V 5 bases and J 6 bases, with 13 bases left between them. The CDR3 nucleotides are TGTGCCAGCAGCCAAATGAACAGGGATGGCTACACCTTC. Amino acids: CASSQMNRDGYTF.

This chain uses TRBV6-2 or TRBV6-3 with TRBJ1-5; possibly TRBD1 for D (6 bases). The CDR3 length is 15 residues. V was clipped by 6 bases and J by 7 bases, with 19 bases between them. In germline, CDR1 is MNHEY, CDR2 SVGEGT. The chain's CDR3 is CASSPDRPSDQPQHF. DNA of the CDR3: TGTGCCAGCAGCCCGGACAGACCTTCCGACCAGCCCCAGCATTTT.

V usage is TRBV6-1 and J usage is TRBJ1-2, with TRBD1 identical over 7 bases. The V segment lost 3 bases and the J segment 3 bases; nucleotides outside the gene matches: 7. CDR1 is MNHNS, CDR2 SASEGT, per germline. The CDR3 length is 15 residues. Here the CDR3 reads CASSEPTGTDYGYTF. The DNA of the CDR3 is TGTGCCAGCAGTGAGCCGACAGGGACGGACTATGGCTACACCTTC.

The chain recombines TRBV12-3 or TRBV12-4 with TRBJ1-2; no reliable D call. Trimming left V 3 bases short and J 2 bases short, with 7 bases between. The CDR3 loop spans 13 amino acids. CDR3 sequence: CASSFPLNYGYTF. CDR3 bases: TGTGCCAGCAGTTTTCCCCTCAACTATGGCTACACCTTC.

The rearrangement joins TRBV19 to TRBJ1-2, with 11 bases aligning to TRBD1. V lost 10 bases to trimming and J lost 4 bases; unmatched junction nucleotides: 8. CDR3 length equals 14 residues. Germline lookup yields CDR1 LNHDA and CDR2 SQIVND (reference sequence). This chain's CDR3 is CATSGTGGLYGYTF. The CDR3 DNA follows: TGTGCCACCTCCGGGACAGGGGGGCTCTATGGCTACACCTTC.

This chain joins TRBV3-1 (or the pseudogene TRBV3-2) and TRBJ2-7, with D perhaps matching TRBD2 (5 bases). Deletions cut 0 bases from V and 3 bases from J, with 12 bases between. CDR1 is LGHDT, CDR2 YNNKEL, per germline (reference sequence). The CDR3 contains 15 residues. The CDR3 bases are TGTGCCAGCAGCCAAGAGGCGGTTCGGGGCTACGAGCAGTACTTC. Its translation: CASSQEAVRGYEQYF.

The DNA of the CDR3 is TGTGCCAGCAGCTCCCAAGGGGGGGGGAATCAGCCCCAGCATTTT. It encodes CASSSQGGGNQPQHF. This chain joins TRBV7-2 and TRBJ1-5; D might be TRBD1 (6 bases). The CDR3 has 15 amino acids. Trimming shortened V by 4 bases and J by 4 bases, and 14 bases separated the two germline ends. The germline gives CDR1 SGHTA, CDR2 FQGNSA.

The gene calls are TRBV3-1 (or the pseudogene TRBV3-2) and TRBJ1-1; D uncertain. The CDR3 sequence is 14 residues long. Germline V gene sequence: CDR1 LGHDT, CDR2 YNNKEL (reference sequence). Deletions cut 0 bases from V and 0 bases from J, with 5 bases between. Written as DNA, the CDR3 is TGTGCCAGCAGCCAAGATCAGGTGAACACTGAAGCTTTCTTT. Translated: CASSQDQVNTEAFF.

The chain links TRBV5-4 to TRBJ2-7; 7 nucleotides match TRBD1. The V and J ends lost 4 bases and 1 base, in that order; junction bases with no gene match: 11. The CDR3 totals 16 residues. Germline V gene sequence: CDR1 SGHNT, CDR2 YYREEE (reference sequence). The CDR3 protein is CASSPDPGQSSYEQYF. The DNA of the CDR3 is TGTGCCAGCAGCCCGGATCCGGGACAGTCATCCTACGAGCAGTACTTC.

V usage is TRBV9 and J usage is TRBJ2-2, with TRBD2 as a possible D gene (6 bases). V was pared by 4 bases and J by 1 base, with 14 bases between. Germline V gene lookup returns CDR1 SGDLS and CDR2 YYNGEE. This CDR3 has 16 residues. In nucleotides, the CDR3 is TGTGCCAGCAGCCTCGGGGGAGCGGGGAACACCGGGGAGCTGTTTTTT. Protein sequence: CASSLGGAGNTGELFF.

The chain is built from TRBV7-2 and TRBJ2-5, with 7 nucleotides matching TRBD2. CDR1 is SGHTA, CDR2 FQGNSA, per germline. Germline trimming cut 4 bases from V and 5 bases from J; bases unmatched to any gene: 1. This CDR3 has 12 residues. The CDR3 is CASSWEGETQYF. DNA for the CDR3: TGTGCCAGCAGCTGGGAGGGGGAGACCCAGTACTTC.

This chain joins TRBV5-4 and TRBJ1-2, with a possible D match to TRBD1 (6 bases). Per germline, CDR1 SGHNT and CDR2 YYREEE (reference sequence). The CDR3 runs to 14 residues. V shed 2 bases and J shed 8 bases, with 16 bases lying between them. CDR3 bases: TGTGCCAGCAGCTTCTCCGGGACACAAGGGGGCTACACCTTC. Amino acids: CASSFSGTQGGYTF.

The gene calls are TRBV5-4 and TRBJ1-3; D unresolved. V lost 6 bases to trimming and J lost 0 bases, with 13 bases between them. This CDR3 has 15 residues. Per germline, CDR1 SGHNT and CDR2 YYREEE (reference sequence). CDR3 residues: CASTPGPDSGNTIYF. CDR3 nucleotides: TGTGCCAGCACCCCCGGTCCCGACTCTGGAAACACCATATATTTT. Looking up the rest from reference TRBV5-4 and TRBJ1-3 gives the full variable domain: ETGVTQSPTHLIKTRGQQVTLRCSSQSGHNTVSWYQQALGQGPQFIFQYYREEENGRGNFPPRFSGLQFPNYSSELNVNALELDDSALYLCASTPGPDSGNTIYFGEGSWLTVV.

The genes are TRBV7-2 and TRBJ1-2; maybe TRBD1 (5 bases). Trimming stripped 4 bases from V and 3 bases from J, with 18 bases between. There are 16 residues in the CDR3. The germline V gene encodes CDR1 SGHTA and CDR2 FQGNSA. CDR3: CASSSYLQGSHYGYTF. CDR3 coding DNA: TGTGCCAGCAGCTCCTACCTCCAGGGTTCTCACTATGGCTACACCTTC. Full variable domain (rest looked up from reference TRBV7-2 and TRBJ1-2): GAGVSQSPSNKVTEKGKDVELRCDPISGHTALYWYRQSLGQGLEFLIYFQGNSAPDKSGLPSDRFSAERTGGSVSTLTIQRTQQEDSAVYLCASSSYLQGSHYGYTFGSGTRLTVV.

The rearrangement uses TRBV30 and TRBJ1-6; a weak D match, TRBD1 (6 bases). CDR1 and CDR2 from the germline V gene are GTSNPN and SVGIG (reference sequence). The V and J ends lost 5 bases and 10 bases respectively, with 18 bases between them. The CDR3 has 14 residues. The CDR3 coding sequence is TGTGCCTGGGCCTCCGACAGGTTCGGATCACCCCTCCACTTT. This gives the protein CAWASDRFGSPLHF.

The chain recombines TRBV7-9 with TRBJ1-6; D not resolved. Germline loops: CDR1 SEHNR, CDR2 FQNEAQ (reference sequence). The CDR3 contains 16 residues. V dropped 1 base and J dropped 7 bases, with 14 bases sitting between them. CDR3 bases: TGTGCCAGCAGCTTAGTCGGCGCCGGAGTCAATTCACCCCTCCACTTT. Translated: CASSLVGAGVNSPLHF.

This clone was detected only a few times. This chain connects TRBV5-4 to TRBJ1-1; 8 bases are a match to TRBD1. The CDR3 covers 16 residues. The V gene's germline CDR1 is SGHNT and CDR2 YYREEE (reference sequence). The trim removed 4 bases at V and 0 bases at J, leaving 8 bases unmatched. The DNA of the CDR3 is TGTGCCAGCAGCGGTGGACAGGGTTTTTTGAACACTGAAGCTTTCTTT. This sequence encodes CASSGGQGFLNTEAFF.

The chain combines TRBV18 with TRBJ1-2; D perhaps matches TRBD1 (5 bases). CDR1 and CDR2 from the germline V gene are KGHSH and LQKENI. The CDR3 totals 14 residues. V lost 3 bases and J lost 4, with 12 bases in between. The CDR3 region has the DNA TGTGCCAGCTCACCGAAGGTACAGGCCTATGGCTACACCTTC. It yields the protein CASSPKVQAYGYTF.

The chain uses TRBV18 and TRBJ2-1, with D possibly matching TRBD2 (6 bases). Trimming cost V 3 bases and J 10 bases, with 13 bases left between them. The CDR3 runs to 13 residues. Per germline, CDR1 KGHSH and CDR2 LQKENI. CDR3 in amino acids: CASSPRDSGEQFF. DNA for the CDR3: TGTGCCAGCTCACCTCGGGACTCCGGGGAGCAGTTCTTC.

The chain recombines TRBV6-5 with TRBJ1-2, with 8 bases aligning to TRBD1. Germline V gene sequence: CDR1 MNHEY, CDR2 SVGAGI. The ends lost 4 bases at V and 12 bases at J; junction bases unmatched: 10. This CDR3 has 13 residues. CDR3 sequence: CASSSQGAALDTF. DNA of the CDR3: TGTGCCAGCAGTTCCCAGGGGGCCGCGTTGGACACCTTC.

The V gene is TRBV24-1, the J gene TRBJ2-2, with 9 bases fitting TRBD2. The trim removed 9 bases at V and 5 bases at J, leaving 6 bases unmatched. This CDR3 region has 14 residues. Per germline, CDR1 KGHDR and CDR2 SFDVKD. The CDR3 nucleotides are TGTGCCACCCAATCAGCGGGAGGTACCGGGGAGCTGTTTTTT. Protein product: CATQSAGGTGELFF.

The V gene is TRBV12-5, the J gene TRBJ2-5; no reliable D call. Trimming took 7 bases from V and 0 from J, leaving 6 bases between them. This CDR3 contains 12 residues. Germline values: CDR1 LGHNT, CDR2 FRNRAP. CDR3: CASASYQETQYF. CDR3 sequence (DNA): TGTGCTAGTGCTTCGTACCAAGAGACCCAGTACTTC.

The chain links TRBV6-5 to TRBJ2-7; TRBD1 aligns across 9 bases. The CDR3 is made up of 16 amino acids. V shed 4 bases, J shed 0 bases, and the junction held 7 bases outside the gene matches. Per the germline V gene, CDR1 is MNHEY and CDR2 is SVGAGI. For the CDR3, the DNA is TGTGCCAGCAGTTCACTAACAGGGGGCCGCTCCTACGAGCAGTACTTC. It specifies CASSSLTGGRSYEQYF.

This clone was detected only once. The chain employs TRBV15 and TRBJ1-4, with a possible D match to TRBD1 (5 bases). Germline lookup yields CDR1 LNHNV and CDR2 YYDKDF (reference sequence). The CDR3 has 13 residues. The V end lost 6 bases, the J end lost 6 bases, and 11 bases lay between the germline ends. CDR3 sequence: CATRRGFDEKLFF. The CDR3 DNA reads as TGTGCCACCAGAAGGGGATTCGATGAAAAACTGTTTTTT.

The J gene is TRBJ2-1, the V gene TRBV19; TRBD2 agrees at 8 bases. The CDR3 has 16 amino acids. With V trimmed by 4 bases and J by 6 bases, 11 bases remained unmatched. From germline, CDR1 is LNHDA and CDR2 SQIVND (reference sequence). The chain's CDR3 is CASSRGAGDSFNEQFF. Here the CDR3 DNA reads TGTGCCAGTAGTAGAGGAGCGGGAGACTCTTTCAATGAGCAGTTCTTC.

The CDR3 protein is CASTPGQGAGQPQHF. CDR3 DNA: TGTGCCAGCACTCCGGGACAGGGGGCAGGGCAGCCCCAGCATTTT. This sequence joins TRBV6-5 and TRBJ1-5, with 12 nucleotides matching TRBD1. This CDR3 region has 15 residues. Unmatched junction bases numbered 8, after V lost 7 bases and J lost 7 bases. Germline CDR1 reads MNHEY; CDR2 reads SVGAGI.

J is TRBJ1-1 and V is TRBV2, with a weak D call TRBD1 (5 bases). The V end was cut by 3 bases, the J end by 7 bases, with 21 bases between. The germline V gene has CDR1 SNHLY and CDR2 FYNNEI. The CDR3 extends over 16 amino acids. CDR3: CASSDHPWAGRNEAFF. CDR3 nucleotide sequence: TGTGCCAGCAGTGATCACCCCTGGGCAGGGCGGAATGAAGCTTTCTTT. The whole variable domain, filled in from reference TRBV2 and TRBJ1-1, reads EPEVTQTPSHQVTQMGQEVILRCVPISNHLYFYWYRQILGQKVEFLVSFYNNEISEKSEIFDDQFSVERPDGSNFTLKIRSTKLEDSAMYFCASSDHPWAGRNEAFFGQGTRLTVV.